Listed below are T cell receptor beta chains from one sample, sequenced in a study of cytomegalovirus exposure and HLA in healthy donors. TCRdb's copy holds only in-frame clones and misses some; the assay was immunoSEQ multiplex PCR. The data hold 150,000 to 170,000 clones, with 75% to 90% observed a single time. The specimen sequenced was PBMCs. Source of these receptors: a man aged 18 to 29 in good health and CMV-seropositive. CDR3s include the opening cysteine and the closing phenylalanine or tryptophan. Only part of the rows carry a size: once, few, many, or a class if the clone is expanded.

J,V,size,CDR3
TRBJ2-7,TRBV4-1,.,CASSQRLAGPYEQYF
TRBJ2-6,TRBV7-2,.,CASSLEAGGSSGANVLTF
TRBJ2-1,TRBV11-2,.,CASNRRVDNEQFF
TRBJ2-7,TRBV25-1,.,CASSEGGAYEQYF
TRBJ2-6,TRBV15,.,CATSRLSGANVLTF
TRBJ1-1,TRBV27,.,CASSLVRGTAEAFF
TRBJ1-1,TRBV18,.,CASSPNRERAFF
TRBJ1-5,TRBV7-2,.,CASSFDSSNQPQHF
TRBJ2-7,TRBV5-1,.,CASSSGQGSYEQYF
TRBJ2-1,TRBV15,once,CATDRGTGNNEQFF
TRBJ2-7,TRBV5-1,.,CASSLALGDTSYEQYF
TRBJ2-2,TRBV6-5,.,CASSYRGGLGGELFF
TRBJ2-3,TRBV4-3,once,CASSQKGLAGGFDTQYF
TRBJ2-3,TRBV2,.,CASSEAKGGTDTQYF
TRBJ2-1,TRBV9,.,CASSVEMSGEQFF
TRBJ1-5,TRBV19,.,CASNGLTGGAGQPQHF
TRBJ2-3,TRBV7-6,few,CASSLISDTQYF
TRBJ2-7,TRBV30,.,CAWSVPWVGAYEQYF
TRBJ2-7,TRBV7-9,.,CATSDRGNFEQYF
TRBJ1-3,TRBV7-9,.,CASSPGQFSGNTIYF